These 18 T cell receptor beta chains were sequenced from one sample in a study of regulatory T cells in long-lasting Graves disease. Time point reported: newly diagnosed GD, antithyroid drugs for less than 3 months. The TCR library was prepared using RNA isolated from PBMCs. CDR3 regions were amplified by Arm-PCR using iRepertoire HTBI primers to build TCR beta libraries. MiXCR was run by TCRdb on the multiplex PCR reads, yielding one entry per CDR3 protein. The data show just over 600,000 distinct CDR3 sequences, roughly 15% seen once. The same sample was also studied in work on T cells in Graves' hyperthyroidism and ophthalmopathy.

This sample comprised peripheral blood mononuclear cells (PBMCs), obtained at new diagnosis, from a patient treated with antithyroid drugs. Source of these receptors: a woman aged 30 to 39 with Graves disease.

CDR3 sequence reads: CSASGGGRHNEQFF. In DNA, the CDR3 is TGCAGTGCTAGCGGCGGGGGAAGGCACAATGAGCAGTTCTTC. The genes are TRBV20-1 and TRBJ2-1; 7 bases line up with TRBD2. The CDR3 runs to 14 residues. V lost 3 bases to trimming and J lost 5 bases; unmatched junction nucleotides: 7. Germline lookup yields CDR1 DFQATT and CDR2 SNEGSKA (reference sequence).

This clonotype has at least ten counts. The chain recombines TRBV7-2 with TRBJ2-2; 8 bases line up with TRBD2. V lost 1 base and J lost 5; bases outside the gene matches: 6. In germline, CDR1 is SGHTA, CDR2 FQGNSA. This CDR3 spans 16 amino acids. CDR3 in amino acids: CASSLESGGRTGELFF. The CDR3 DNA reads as TGTGCCAGCAGCTTAGAGTCGGGAGGGCGGACCGGGGAGCTGTTTTTT.

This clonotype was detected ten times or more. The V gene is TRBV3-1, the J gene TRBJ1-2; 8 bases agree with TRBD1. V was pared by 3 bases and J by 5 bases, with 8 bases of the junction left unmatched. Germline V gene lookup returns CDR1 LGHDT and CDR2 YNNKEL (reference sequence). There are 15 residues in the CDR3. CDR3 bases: TGTGCCAGCAGCCAGGGACAGGTCAAACAGTATGGCTACACCTTC. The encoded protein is CASSQGQVKQYGYTF.

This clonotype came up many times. The CDR3, as DNA: TGTGCCAGCAGTTCCTTCCCGGGACTAGCGGGAGGGCCCACAGATACGCAGTATTTT. Translated: CASSSFPGLAGGPTDTQYF. This chain connects TRBV12-3 or TRBV12-4 to TRBJ2-3, with 16 bases that match TRBD2. J was trimmed by 2 bases and V by 4 bases; bases with no gene match: 9. CDR3 length: 19 amino acids.

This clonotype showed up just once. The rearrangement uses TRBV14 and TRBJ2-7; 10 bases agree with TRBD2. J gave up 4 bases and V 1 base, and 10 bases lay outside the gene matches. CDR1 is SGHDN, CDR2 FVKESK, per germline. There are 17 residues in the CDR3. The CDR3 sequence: CASSQVTSGTWFYEQYF. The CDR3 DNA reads TGTGCCAGCAGCCAAGTTACTAGCGGGACTTGGTTTTACGAGCAGTACTTC.

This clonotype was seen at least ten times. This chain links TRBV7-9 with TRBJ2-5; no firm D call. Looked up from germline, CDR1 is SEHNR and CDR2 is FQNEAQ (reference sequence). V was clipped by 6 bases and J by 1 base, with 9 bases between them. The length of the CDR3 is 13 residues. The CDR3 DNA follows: TGTGCCAGCAGTTCCTCGGGCCAAGAGACCCAGTACTTC. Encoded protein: CASSSSGQETQYF.

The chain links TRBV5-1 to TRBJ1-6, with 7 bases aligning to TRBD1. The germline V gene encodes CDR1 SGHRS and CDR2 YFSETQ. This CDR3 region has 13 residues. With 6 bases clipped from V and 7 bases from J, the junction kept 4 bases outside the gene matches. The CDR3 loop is CASTDRENSPLHF. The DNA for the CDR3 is TGCGCCAGCACCGACAGGGAGAATTCACCCCTCCACTTT.

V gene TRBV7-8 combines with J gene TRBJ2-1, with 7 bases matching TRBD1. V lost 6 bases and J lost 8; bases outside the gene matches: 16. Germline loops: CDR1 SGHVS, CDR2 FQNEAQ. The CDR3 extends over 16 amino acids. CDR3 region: CASRGSGTVNLYEQFF. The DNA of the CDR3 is TGTGCCAGCAGGGGGTCCGGGACAGTTAATCTCTATGAGCAGTTCTTC.

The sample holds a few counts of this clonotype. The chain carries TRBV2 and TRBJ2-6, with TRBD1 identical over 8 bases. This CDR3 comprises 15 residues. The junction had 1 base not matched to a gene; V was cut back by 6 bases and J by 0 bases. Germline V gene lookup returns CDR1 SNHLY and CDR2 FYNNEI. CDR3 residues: CASRDRVSGANVLTF. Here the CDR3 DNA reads TGTGCCAGCAGGGACAGGGTCTCTGGGGCCAACGTCCTGACTTTC.

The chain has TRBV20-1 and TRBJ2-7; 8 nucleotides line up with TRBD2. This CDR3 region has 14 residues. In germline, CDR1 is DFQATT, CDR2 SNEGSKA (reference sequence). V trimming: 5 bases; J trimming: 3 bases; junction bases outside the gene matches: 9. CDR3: CSAETTSVDYEQYF. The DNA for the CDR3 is TGCAGTGCTGAAACGACTAGCGTCGACTACGAGCAGTACTTC.

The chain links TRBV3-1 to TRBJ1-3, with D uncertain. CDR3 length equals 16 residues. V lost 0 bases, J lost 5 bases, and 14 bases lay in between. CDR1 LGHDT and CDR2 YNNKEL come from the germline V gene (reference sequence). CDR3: CASSQDSVVDRNTIYF. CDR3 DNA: TGTGCCAGCAGCCAAGATTCGGTCGTCGACAGAAACACCATATATTTT.

In nucleotides, the CDR3 is TGTGCCAGCAGCCAGGGACTCTCTGGGGCCAACGTCCTGACTTTC. It is translated as CASSQGLSGANVLTF. The chain employs TRBV4-2 and TRBJ2-6; maybe TRBD2 (6 bases). The CDR3 is 15 residues long. Per germline, CDR1 LGHNA and CDR2 YNFKEQ. The V end was cut by 3 bases, the J end by 0 bases, with 6 bases between.

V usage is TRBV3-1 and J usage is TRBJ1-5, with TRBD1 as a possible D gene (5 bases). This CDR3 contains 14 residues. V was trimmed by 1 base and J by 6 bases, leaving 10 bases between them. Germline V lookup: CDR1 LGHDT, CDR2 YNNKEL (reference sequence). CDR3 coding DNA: TGTGCCAGCAGCCAAGCGGGGGTAGGTCAGCCCCAGCATTTT. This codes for CASSQAGVGQPQHF.

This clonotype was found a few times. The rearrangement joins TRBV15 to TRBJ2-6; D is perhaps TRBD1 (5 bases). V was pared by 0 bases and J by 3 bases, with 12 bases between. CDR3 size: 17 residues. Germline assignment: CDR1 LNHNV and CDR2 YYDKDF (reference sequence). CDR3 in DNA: TGTGCCACCAGCAGAGATCCCCCCAGGGATGGGGCCAACGTCCTGACTTTC. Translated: CATSRDPPRDGANVLTF.

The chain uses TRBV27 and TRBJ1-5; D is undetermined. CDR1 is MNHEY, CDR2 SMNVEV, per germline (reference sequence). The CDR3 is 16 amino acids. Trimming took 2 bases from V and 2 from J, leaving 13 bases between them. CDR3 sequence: CASSLKESRGNQPQHF. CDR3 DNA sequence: TGTGCCAGCAGTTTAAAGGAATCTCGCGGCAATCAGCCCCAGCATTTT.

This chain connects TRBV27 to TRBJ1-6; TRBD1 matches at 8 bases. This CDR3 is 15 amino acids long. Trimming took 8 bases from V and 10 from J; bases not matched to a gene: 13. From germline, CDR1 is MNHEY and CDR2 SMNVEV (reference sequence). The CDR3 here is CASHDSTGVSSPLHF. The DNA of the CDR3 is TGTGCCAGCCATGACTCGACAGGGGTTTCCTCACCCCTCCACTTT.

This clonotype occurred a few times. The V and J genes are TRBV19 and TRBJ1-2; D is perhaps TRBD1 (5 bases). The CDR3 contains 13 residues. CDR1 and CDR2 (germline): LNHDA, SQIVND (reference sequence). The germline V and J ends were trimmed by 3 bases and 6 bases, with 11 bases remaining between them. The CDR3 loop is CASSMRGVDGYTF. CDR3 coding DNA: TGTGCCAGTAGTATGAGGGGAGTCGATGGCTACACCTTC.

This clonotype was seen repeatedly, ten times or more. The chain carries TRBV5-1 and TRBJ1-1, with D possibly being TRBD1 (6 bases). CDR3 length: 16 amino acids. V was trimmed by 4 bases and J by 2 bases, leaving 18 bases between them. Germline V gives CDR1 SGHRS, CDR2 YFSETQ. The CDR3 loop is CASSPGAGSGNTEAFF. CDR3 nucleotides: TGCGCCAGCAGCCCGGGGGCAGGGTCGGGTAACACTGAAGCTTTCTTT.